This TCR beta chain comes out of a study of cytomegalovirus exposure and HLA in healthy donors. The CDR3 consists of 17 residues. CDR1 ENHRY and CDR2 SYGVKD come from the germline V gene. V was pared by 0 bases and J by 5 bases, with 16 bases between. PCR involved 60 Vbeta and 13 Jbeta primers. Only in-frame clones appear in the TCRdb table, and some are missing; sequencing was by immunoSEQ multiplex PCR. The table lists about 160,000 clones, 65% to 80% of them singletons. The specimen was PBMCs. V gene TRBV10-3 combines with J gene TRBJ1-4; a possible D gene is TRBD1 (6 bases). The receptor's source is a woman aged 50 to 60 in good health and CMV-seropositive. CDR3 loop: CAISESSPGQGNEKLFF. The CDR3 DNA is TGTGCCATCAGTGAGTCGAGCCCGGGACAAGGAAATGAAAAACTGTTTTTT.